This passage covers 9 T cell receptor beta chains from one sample sequenced in a study of blood T cell repertoires in COVID-19. Assay: immunoSEQ multiplex PCR; the TCRdb copy retains only in-frame clones and omits some. The sample carries 15,000 to 20,000 clones, approximately 78% recorded once. Source material: peripheral blood. These receptors were obtained from a man aged 55-75 years with active or convalescent COVID-19.

The rearrangement joins TRBV2 to TRBJ1-6; 7 bases match TRBD1. CDR1 is SNHLY and CDR2 is FYNNEI in the germline V gene. The CDR3 length is 13 residues. Germline trimming cut 7 bases from V and 9 bases from J; bases unmatched to any gene: 6. The CDR3: CASNNRGTSPLHF. Written as DNA, the CDR3 is TGTGCCAGCAACAACAGGGGTACTTCACCCCTCCACTTT.

The chain has TRBV18 and TRBJ2-1; 9 positions agree with TRBD2. The CDR3 has 15 residues. V shed 0 bases and J 12 bases; nucleotides not matched to a gene: 9. Germline assignment: CDR1 KGHSH and CDR2 LQKENI. CDR3 DNA: TGTGCCAGCTCACCACCGTTTGTAGCGGGAGTGGGGCAGTTCTTC. It encodes CASSPPFVAGVGQFF. Variable domain in full (rest from reference TRBV18 and TRBJ2-1): NAGVMQNPRHLVRRRGQEARLRCSPMKGHSHVYWYRQLPEEGLKFMVYLQKENIIDESGMPKERFSAEFPKEGPSILRIQQVVRGDSAAYFCASSPPFVAGVGQFFGPGTRLTVL.

The gene calls are TRBV27 and TRBJ2-5, with 10 bases identical to TRBD2. This CDR3 comprises 19 residues. The junction had 22 bases not matched to a gene; V was cut back by 7 bases and J by 5 bases. CDR1 is MNHEY and CDR2 is SMNVEV in the germline V gene (reference sequence). CDR3 sequence reads: CASTPLRPGSGGAWETQYF. CDR3 bases: TGTGCCAGCACTCCCCTCCGCCCAGGCAGCGGGGGGGCCTGGGAGACCCAGTACTTC.

The chain employs TRBV11-2 and TRBJ2-7; 7 bases map to TRBD1. The CDR3 runs to 15 residues. The germline CDR1 and CDR2 sequences are SGHAT and FQNNGV. With 6 bases clipped from V and 0 bases from J, the junction kept 8 bases outside the gene matches. CDR3 sequence (DNA): TGTGCCAGCAGTATTGCACAGGGGAGCTCCTACGAGCAGTACTTC. It encodes CASSIAQGSSYEQYF.

This clone is labeled medium-sized (0.01 to 0.1%). This rearrangement joins TRBV29-1 to TRBJ1-1; D is undetermined. The CDR3 has 13 residues. Trimming stripped 7 bases from V and 0 bases from J, with 12 bases between. Germline loops: CDR1 SQVTM, CDR2 ANQGSEA. The CDR3 sequence is CSGEREVNTEAFF. The CDR3, as DNA: TGCAGCGGGGAGAGGGAGGTGAACACTGAAGCTTTCTTT. The complete variable domain, with remaining parts taken from reference TRBV29-1 and TRBJ1-1, reads SAVISQKPSRDICQRGTSLTIQCQVDSQVTMMFWYRQQPGQSLTLIATANQGSEATYESGFVIDKFPISRPNLTFSTLTVSNMSPEDSSIYLCSGEREVNTEAFFGQGTRLTVV.

This clone appeared a single time. The chain joins TRBV5-5 to TRBJ2-7, with 12 bases aligning to TRBD2. The germline CDR1 and CDR2 sequences are SGHKS and YYEKEE (reference sequence). Trimming at V came to 6 bases and at J to 6 bases, leaving 10 bases not matched to a gene. The CDR3 is made up of 15 amino acids. CDR3 coding DNA: TGTGCCAGCACCCGACTAGCGGGAGAATGGGGCGAGCAGTACTTC. Its protein product is CASTRLAGEWGEQYF.

This chain uses TRBV28 with TRBJ1-2; 9 nucleotides align to TRBD1. CDR3 length equals 14 residues. V shed 4 bases, J shed 8 bases, and the junction held 8 bases outside the gene matches. CDR1 and CDR2 from the germline V gene are MDHEN and SYDVKM. The CDR3 protein is CASSYLPDRGGYTF. The CDR3 bases are TGTGCCAGCAGTTACCTTCCGGACAGGGGAGGCTACACCTTC.

This chain uses TRBV28 with TRBJ1-4; D possibly corresponds to TRBD1 (6 bases). Germline-derived CDR1 and CDR2 are MDHEN and SYDVKM. Trimming took 5 bases from V and 4 from J, leaving 11 bases between them. The CDR3 is 14 residues long. CDR3 nucleotides: TGTGCCAGCAGTCCCGGACAGTTTAATGAAAAACTGTTTTTT. Protein sequence: CASSPGQFNEKLFF.

This rearrangement joins TRBV10-3 to TRBJ1-1; possibly TRBD1 for D (6 bases). The ends were cut back, 8 bases at V and 1 base at J, with 17 bases in the middle. Germline V lookup: CDR1 ENHRY, CDR2 SYGVKD. This CDR3 region has 15 residues. This chain's CDR3 is CAIGRETGPNTEAFF. In nucleotides, the CDR3 is TGTGCCATCGGGAGAGAGACAGGCCCGAACACTGAAGCTTTCTTT.